The clone carrying this T cell receptor beta chain has a count of ten or more. Its antigen remains unknown. Using its own MiXCR run on the RACE reads, TCRdb lists one record per CDR3 protein. The sample contains around 100,000 distinct CDR3 sequences, approximately 11% of which appear only once. Time point indicated: pre-sensitization, week 0. Treatment here: therapeutic diphenylcyclopropenone sensitization with weekly scalp DPC. These data belong to a study of human T cells and chemical hapten exposure. Study-level results: As patch test score rose, PT1 expanded TCR counts tended to rise as well.

The sequencing here drew on whole blood, taken in connection with sensitization to the hapten diphenylcyclopropenone (DPC). This sequence originates from a woman aged 60 to 75 with alopecia areata. Some clones in this sample may be carry-over from other donors' samples.

This CDR3 is CASSLSTISTDTQYF. In DNA, the CDR3 is TGTGCCAGCAGCTTAAGCACTATAAGCACAGATACGCAGTATTTT. The chain has TRBV7-9 and TRBJ2-3; D gene uncertain. The CDR3 consists of 15 residues. V lost 2 bases to trimming and J lost 0 bases, with 9 bases between them. The V gene's germline CDR1 is SEHNR and CDR2 FQNEAQ (reference sequence).